The 20 T cell receptor beta chains below come from one sample, sequenced in a study of T cells in Graves' hyperthyroidism and ophthalmopathy. RNA transcripts served as the template for amplifying TCR beta CDR3 regions. HTBI primers were the set used in a first-round RT-PCR of the TCR CDR3. TCRdb passed the multiplex PCR reads through MiXCR, listing each CDR3 protein once. The repertoire holds approximately 270,000 distinct CDR3 sequences, with about 14% as singletons. The sequenced sample consisted of blood. The receptors were sampled from a woman aged 35 to 49 with Graves' hyperthyroidism that later progressed to Graves' ophthalmopathy.

This clonotype was recorded at least ten times. The chain carries TRBV15 and TRBJ2-7; no reliable D call. This CDR3 has 13 amino acids. The germline V gene has CDR1 LNHNV and CDR2 YYDKDF (reference sequence). V was shortened by 1 base and J by 3 bases, with 7 bases between the two germline ends. CDR3: CATSRGSRYEQYF. For the CDR3, the DNA is TGTGCCACCAGCAGAGGCAGCCGCTACGAGCAGTACTTC.

In this sample, this clonotype turned up many times. The genes are TRBV9 and TRBJ2-7, with 8 bases fitting TRBD1. The CDR3 has 16 residues. CDR1 and CDR2 (germline): SGDLS, YYNGEE. J was trimmed by 3 bases and V by 3 bases; bases with no gene match: 11. This chain's CDR3 is CASSALGTGGYYEQYF. DNA of the CDR3: TGTGCCAGCAGCGCCCTTGGGACAGGCGGGTACTACGAGCAGTACTTC.

This clonotype was seen ten or more times. The chain recombines TRBV28 with TRBJ1-5; D unclear. CDR1 and CDR2 from the germline V gene are MDHEN and SYDVKM. The V end was cut by 6 bases, the J end by 2 bases, with 14 bases between. This CDR3 is 15 amino acids long. The CDR3 DNA reads as TGTGCCAGCAGGCCCTACTGGGAACGCAATCAGCCCCAGCATTTT. This sequence encodes CASRPYWERNQPQHF. The full variable domain, rest sourced from reference TRBV28 and TRBJ1-5, is DVKVTQSSRYLVKRTGEKVFLECVQDMDHENMFWYRQDPGLGLRLIYFSYDVKMKEKGDIPEGYSVSREKKERFSLILESASTNQTSMYLCASRPYWERNQPQHFGDGTRLSIL.

There are a few counts of this clonotype. This chain connects TRBV7-9 to TRBJ2-1; D gene ambiguous. V shed 5 bases and J shed 1 base, with 9 bases lying between them. The CDR3 sequence is 14 residues long. Germline assignment: CDR1 SEHNR and CDR2 FQNEAQ (reference sequence). Here the CDR3 DNA reads TGTGCCAGCAGCCCCAGTTTATCCTACAATGAGCAGTTCTTC. The encoded protein is CASSPSLSYNEQFF.

The chain links TRBV7-9 to TRBJ2-1, with D tentatively TRBD1 or TRBD2 (5 bases each). The DNA end favors TRBJ2-7, so the J call may be wrong. The germline V gene encodes CDR1 SEHNR and CDR2 FQNEAQ (reference sequence). The CDR3 runs to 16 residues. In DNA form, the CDR3 reads TGTGCCAGCAACCACGGGGCTGATAGCTCCTACAATGAGCAGTACTTC. Translating gives CASNHGADSSYNEQYF.

There are many counts of this clonotype. The rearrangement uses TRBV19 and TRBJ2-7; the D gene could be TRBD1 or TRBD2 (6 bases each). CDR3 length equals 15 residues. Trimming took off 10 bases at V and 7 bases at J, with 26 bases between the two ends. CDR1 and CDR2 from the germline V gene are LNHDA and SQIVND (reference sequence). The CDR3 bases are TGTGCCACTTCCCAATGGGGGGCCGATCTCAGGGAGCAGTACTTC. It specifies CATSQWGADLREQYF.

This clonotype was recorded many times. J is TRBJ2-7 and V is TRBV28; D uncertain. The V gene lost 5 bases and the J gene lost 2 bases, with 13 bases spanning the gap. This CDR3 has 14 residues. Germline values: CDR1 MDHEN, CDR2 SYDVKM. This CDR3 is CASSLPTSAYEQYF. The CDR3 DNA reads TGTGCCAGCAGTCTCCCGACCTCAGCCTACGAGCAGTACTTC.

This clonotype was recorded at least ten times. The chain combines TRBV28 with TRBJ2-7; the match to TRBD1 covers 8 bases. Trimming at V came to 2 bases and at J to 3 bases, leaving 18 bases not matched to a gene. This CDR3 spans 19 amino acids. In germline, CDR1 is MDHEN, CDR2 SYDVKM. CDR3 loop: CASSLADRASYESDYEQYF. The CDR3 DNA sequence: TGTGCCAGCAGTTTAGCGGACAGGGCTAGCTATGAGAGTGACTACGAGCAGTACTTC.

This clonotype was counted a few times. The chain carries TRBV4-1 and TRBJ2-1; TRBD2 matches 9 bases. The CDR3 extends over 17 amino acids. V was pared by 4 bases and J by 8 bases, with 15 bases of the junction left unmatched. CDR1 and CDR2 (germline): MGHRA, YSYEKL. CDR3: CASSRIVGLAGTDEQFF. In nucleotides, the CDR3 is TGCGCCAGCAGCCGCATCGTAGGGCTAGCGGGAACCGATGAGCAGTTCTTC.

This clonotype is medium-sized. The chain combines TRBV28 with TRBJ2-5; 7 bases are shared with TRBD2. Unmatched junction bases numbered 3, after V lost 5 bases and J lost 3 bases. The CDR3 loop spans 13 amino acids. Germline values: CDR1 MDHEN, CDR2 SYDVKM. DNA for the CDR3: TGTGCCAGCAGTGAGGGAGGGGAAGAGACCCAGTACTTC. Translation: CASSEGGEETQYF. Looking up the rest from reference TRBV28 and TRBJ2-5 gives the full variable domain: DVKVTQSSRYLVKRTGEKVFLECVQDMDHENMFWYRQDPGLGLRLIYFSYDVKMKEKGDIPEGYSVSREKKERFSLILESASTNQTSMYLCASSEGGEETQYFGPGTRLLVL.

This clonotype showed up many times. V and J are TRBV11-2 and TRBJ2-1; 11 nucleotides align to TRBD2. CDR3 length equals 16 residues. Looked up from germline, CDR1 is SGHAT and CDR2 is FQNNGV. After removal of 1 base from V and 4 bases from J, the junction contained 3 bases not matched to a gene. The CDR3 DNA reads TGTGCCAGCAGCTTAGTCCTAGCGGGAGGATACAATGAGCAGTTCTTC. Amino acid sequence: CASSLVLAGGYNEQFF.

This clonotype has a count of ten or more. J is TRBJ1-1 and V is TRBV12-3 or TRBV12-4, with 9 bases that match TRBD1. The CDR3 extends over 14 amino acids. Trimming removed 5 bases from V and 11 bases from J; junction bases left unmatched: 12. The CDR3 reads CASSTLRQGETAFF. CDR3 coding DNA: TGTGCCAGCAGTACACTTCGACAGGGGGAAACGGCTTTCTTT.

This clonotype has only a few counts. Germline and junction disagree at one end, which may indicate a read error. V and J are TRBV7-2 and TRBJ1-3, with TRBD1 matching 7 bases. The CDR3 extends over 16 amino acids. Germline V gene sequence: CDR1 SGHTA, CDR2 FQGNSA. This CDR3 reads CASSVDRASYGSTIYF. In DNA form, the CDR3 reads TGTGCCAGCAGCGTAGACAGGGCTTCGTACGGAAGCACCATATATTTT.

The CDR3 DNA reads as TGTGCCAGCAGTTTAAATCCCAGCAGGGCGGGTGGCTACACCTTC. Protein product: CASSLNPSRAGGYTF. The chain is built from TRBV12-3 or TRBV12-4 and TRBJ1-2, with TRBD1 as a possible D gene (5 bases). The CDR3 length is 15 residues. V lost 2 bases and J 7 bases, leaving 17 bases between the germline ends.

This clonotype was detected ten times or more. This sequence joins TRBV10-1 and TRBJ2-7, with unresolved D. Germline loops: CDR1 WNHNN, CDR2 SYGVQD (reference sequence). Trimming removed 2 bases at V and 1 base at J, with 6 bases between. The CDR3 length is 13 residues. The CDR3 nucleotides are TGCGCCAGCAGTGAGGGGTCATCCTACGAGCAGTACTTC. Translating gives CASSEGSSYEQYF.

There are many counts of this clonotype. The CDR3 here is CASRQGYRGPVGEQYF. The CDR3 DNA is TGCGCCAGCCGCCAAGGATACAGGGGCCCGGTCGGCGAGCAGTACTTC. V gene TRBV5-1 combines with J gene TRBJ2-7; 7 bases align to TRBD1. Trimming at V came to 7 bases and at J to 6 bases, leaving 19 bases not matched to a gene. The germline CDR1 and CDR2 sequences are SGHRS and YFSETQ. The CDR3 runs 16 residues.

This clonotype has ten or more counts. This chain connects TRBV29-1 to TRBJ2-7; unclear D gene. The V gene's germline CDR1 is SQVTM and CDR2 ANQGSEA. Trimming took off 3 bases at V and 2 bases at J, with 11 bases between the two ends. This CDR3 is 13 amino acids long. The CDR3 loop reads CSVELGNTYEQYF. The CDR3 region has the DNA TGCAGCGTTGAGCTGGGGAATACCTACGAGCAGTACTTC.

This clonotype came up many times. The genes are TRBV18 and TRBJ2-1; 12 nucleotides line up with TRBD1. This CDR3 contains 15 residues. Germline values: CDR1 KGHSH, CDR2 LQKENI. The J segment lost 7 bases and the V segment lost 0 bases, leaving 1 base of the junction unmatched. This CDR3 reads CASSPPGQGANEQFF. The CDR3 coding sequence is TGTGCCAGCTCACCACCGGGACAGGGGGCAAATGAGCAGTTCTTC.

This clonotype was seen many times. The V call is TRBV12-3 or TRBV12-4, the J call TRBJ2-7; 8 bases match TRBD2. V gave up 6 bases and J gave up 3 bases; unmatched junction bases: 10. The length of the CDR3 is 15 residues. The CDR3 protein is CASSLSGTLSYEQYF. In DNA, the CDR3 is TGTGCCAGCAGCCTTAGCGGGACCCTCAGCTACGAGCAGTACTTC.

This clonotype was counted many times. V is TRBV5-5 and J is TRBJ1-4; D unclear. V gave up 2 bases and J gave up 0 bases, with 8 bases separating them. CDR3 length equals 15 residues. Germline-derived CDR1 and CDR2 are SGHKS and YYEKEE (reference sequence). CDR3: CASSLIVATNEKLFF. In DNA form, the CDR3 reads TGTGCCAGCAGCTTAATCGTTGCAACTAATGAAAAACTGTTTTTT.